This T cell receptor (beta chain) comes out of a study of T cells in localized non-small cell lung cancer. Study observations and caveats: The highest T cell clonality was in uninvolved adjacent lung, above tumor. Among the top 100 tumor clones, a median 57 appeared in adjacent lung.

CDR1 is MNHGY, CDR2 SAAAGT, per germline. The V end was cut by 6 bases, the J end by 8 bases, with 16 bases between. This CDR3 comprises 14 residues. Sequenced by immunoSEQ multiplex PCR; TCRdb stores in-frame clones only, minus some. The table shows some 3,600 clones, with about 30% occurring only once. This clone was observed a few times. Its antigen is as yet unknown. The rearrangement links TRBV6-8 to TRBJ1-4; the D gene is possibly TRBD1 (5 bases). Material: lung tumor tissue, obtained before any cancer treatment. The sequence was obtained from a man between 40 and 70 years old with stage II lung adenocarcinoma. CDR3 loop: CASSLYGGWEKLFF. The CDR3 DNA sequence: TGTGCCAGCAGCCTTTACGGGGGTTGGGAAAAACTGTTTTTT.